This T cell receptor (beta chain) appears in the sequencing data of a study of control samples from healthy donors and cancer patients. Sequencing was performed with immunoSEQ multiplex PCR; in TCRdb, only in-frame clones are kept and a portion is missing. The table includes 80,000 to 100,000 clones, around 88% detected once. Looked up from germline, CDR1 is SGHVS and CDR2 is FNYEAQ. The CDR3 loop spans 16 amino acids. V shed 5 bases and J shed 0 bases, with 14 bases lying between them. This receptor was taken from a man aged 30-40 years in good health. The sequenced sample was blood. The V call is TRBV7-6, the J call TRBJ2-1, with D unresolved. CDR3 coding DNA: TGTGCCAGCAGCAGAGCGTGGGCCGGCTCCTACAATGAGCAGTTCTTC. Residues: CASSRAWAGSYNEQFF.